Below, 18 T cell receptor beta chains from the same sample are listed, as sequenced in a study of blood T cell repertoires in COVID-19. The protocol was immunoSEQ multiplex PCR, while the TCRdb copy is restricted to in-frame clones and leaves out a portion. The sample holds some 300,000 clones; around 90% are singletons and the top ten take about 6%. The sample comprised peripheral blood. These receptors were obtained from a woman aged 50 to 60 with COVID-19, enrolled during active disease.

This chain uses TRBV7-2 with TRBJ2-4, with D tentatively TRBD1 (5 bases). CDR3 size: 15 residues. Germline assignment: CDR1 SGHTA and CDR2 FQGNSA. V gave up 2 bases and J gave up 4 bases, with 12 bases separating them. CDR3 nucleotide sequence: TGTGCCAGCAGCTTATCTCGGCAGGGTAAAAACATTCAGTACTTC. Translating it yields CASSLSRQGKNIQYF.

CDR3 amino acids: CASSRQPPGASDTQYF. The CDR3, as DNA: TGTGCCAGTAGTAGACAACCCCCAGGGGCTTCAGATACGCAGTATTTT. The V and J genes are TRBV19 and TRBJ2-3; the D gene is possibly TRBD1 (6 bases). The germline gives CDR1 LNHDA, CDR2 SQIVND (reference sequence). This CDR3 spans 16 amino acids. V lost 4 bases and J lost 4, with 18 bases in between.

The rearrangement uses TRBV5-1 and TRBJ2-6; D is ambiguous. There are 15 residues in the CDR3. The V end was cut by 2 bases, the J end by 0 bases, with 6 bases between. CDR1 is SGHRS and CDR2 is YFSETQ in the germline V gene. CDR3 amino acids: CASSFESSGANVLTF. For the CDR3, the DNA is TGCGCCAGCAGCTTTGAGAGCTCTGGGGCCAACGTCCTGACTTTC.

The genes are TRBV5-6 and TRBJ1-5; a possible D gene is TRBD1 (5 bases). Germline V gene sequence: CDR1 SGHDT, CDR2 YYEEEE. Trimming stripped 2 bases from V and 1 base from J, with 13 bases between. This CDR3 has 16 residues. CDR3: CASSFGQGKSNQPQHF. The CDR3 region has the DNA TGTGCCAGCAGCTTCGGGCAGGGCAAGAGCAATCAGCCCCAGCATTTT.

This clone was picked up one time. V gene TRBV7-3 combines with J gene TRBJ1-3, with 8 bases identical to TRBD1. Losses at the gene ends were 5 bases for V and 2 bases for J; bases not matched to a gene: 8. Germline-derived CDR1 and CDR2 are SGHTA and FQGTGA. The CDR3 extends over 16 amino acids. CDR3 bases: TGTGCCAGCAGCCCATCTTTGGACAGGGCTGGAAACACCATATATTTT. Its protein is CASSPSLDRAGNTIYF.

Written as DNA, the CDR3 is TGTGCCTGGAGTGAATCCTATAGCAATCAGCCCCAGCATTTT. Protein: CAWSESYSNQPQHF. This chain connects TRBV30 to TRBJ1-5; D is undetermined. CDR3 length equals 14 residues. V lost 1 base and J 0 bases, leaving 7 bases between the germline ends. Germline CDR1 is GTSNPN and CDR2 is SVGIG (reference sequence).

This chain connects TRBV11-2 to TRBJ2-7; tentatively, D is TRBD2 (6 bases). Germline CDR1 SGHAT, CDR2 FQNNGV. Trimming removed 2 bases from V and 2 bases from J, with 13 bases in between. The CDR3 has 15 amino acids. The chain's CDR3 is CASSLSGAGTYEQYF. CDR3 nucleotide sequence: TGTGCCAGCAGCTTATCAGGAGCGGGTACCTACGAGCAGTACTTC.

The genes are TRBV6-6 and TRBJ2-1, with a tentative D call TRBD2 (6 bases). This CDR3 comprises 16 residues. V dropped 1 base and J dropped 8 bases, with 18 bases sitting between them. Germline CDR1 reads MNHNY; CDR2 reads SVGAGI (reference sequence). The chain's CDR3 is CASSYWAGRSGDEQFF. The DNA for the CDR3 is TGTGCCAGCAGTTACTGGGCAGGCCGGTCGGGGGATGAGCAGTTCTTC.

CDR3 region: CASSSTLIAKNIQYF. CDR3 DNA sequence: TGTGCCAGCAGCTCCACCCTAATAGCCAAAAACATTCAGTACTTC. The chain combines TRBV27 with TRBJ2-4; D gene unclear. V dropped 6 bases and J dropped 0 bases, with 12 bases sitting between them. This CDR3 is built from 15 residues. CDR1 and CDR2 (germline): MNHEY, SMNVEV (reference sequence).

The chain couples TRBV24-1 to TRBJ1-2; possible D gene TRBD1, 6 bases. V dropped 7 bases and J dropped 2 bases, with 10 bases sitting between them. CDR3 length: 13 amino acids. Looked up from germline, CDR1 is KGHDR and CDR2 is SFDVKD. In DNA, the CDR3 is TGTGCCACCAGGGACAGCAAGAACTATGGCTACACCTTC. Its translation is CATRDSKNYGYTF.

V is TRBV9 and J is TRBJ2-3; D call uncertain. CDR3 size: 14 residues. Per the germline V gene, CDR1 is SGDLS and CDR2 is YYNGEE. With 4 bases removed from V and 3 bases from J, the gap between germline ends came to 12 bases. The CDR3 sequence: CASSHEQVTDTQYF. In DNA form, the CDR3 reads TGTGCCAGCAGCCATGAGCAGGTTACAGATACGCAGTATTTT.

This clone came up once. CDR3 nucleotides: TGTGCCAGCAGCGAAACAGGGGGCCAGTACAATGAGCAGTTCTTC. Translation: CASSETGGQYNEQFF. The chain joins TRBV9 to TRBJ2-1; 9 bases fit TRBD1. CDR3 length: 15 residues. Trimming removed 3 bases from V and 4 bases from J; junction bases left unmatched: 5. Germline assignment: CDR1 SGDLS and CDR2 YYNGEE.

The DNA of the CDR3 is TGTGCCAGTAGTATTAAGGGACTAGCGGTAGCCAAAAACATTCAGTACTTC. Translated: CASSIKGLAVAKNIQYF. This chain uses TRBV19 with TRBJ2-4; 11 nucleotides align to TRBD2. The CDR3 has 17 amino acids. V dropped 3 bases and J dropped 0; count of bases not matched to a gene: 4. Germline-derived CDR1 and CDR2 are LNHDA and SQIVND (reference sequence).

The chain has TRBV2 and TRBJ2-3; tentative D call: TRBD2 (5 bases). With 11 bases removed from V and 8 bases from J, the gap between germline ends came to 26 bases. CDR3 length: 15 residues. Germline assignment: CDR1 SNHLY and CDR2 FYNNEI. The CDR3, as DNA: TGTGCCCTTGATGGGAGCTCTGTGGTTTTGGGTACGCAGTATTTT. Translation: CALDGSSVVLGTQYF.

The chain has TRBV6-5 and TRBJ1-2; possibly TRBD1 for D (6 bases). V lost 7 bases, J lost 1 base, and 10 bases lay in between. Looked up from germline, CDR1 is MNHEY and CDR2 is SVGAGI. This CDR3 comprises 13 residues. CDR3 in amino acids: CASNKQGNYGYTF. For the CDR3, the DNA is TGTGCCAGCAATAAACAGGGTAACTATGGCTACACCTTC.

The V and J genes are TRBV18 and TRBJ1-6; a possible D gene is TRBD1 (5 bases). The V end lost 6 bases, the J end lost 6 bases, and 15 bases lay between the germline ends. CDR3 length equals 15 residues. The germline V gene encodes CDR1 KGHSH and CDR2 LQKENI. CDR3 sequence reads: CASSPMEGPNSPLHF. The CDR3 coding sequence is TGTGCCAGCTCCCCAATGGAGGGACCTAATTCACCCCTCCACTTT.

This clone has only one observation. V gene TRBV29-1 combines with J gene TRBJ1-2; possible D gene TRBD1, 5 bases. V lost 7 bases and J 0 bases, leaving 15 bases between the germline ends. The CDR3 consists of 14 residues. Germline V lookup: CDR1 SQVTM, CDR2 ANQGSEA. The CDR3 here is CSAVEGTANYGYTF. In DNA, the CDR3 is TGCAGCGCCGTGGAGGGGACCGCTAACTATGGCTACACCTTC.

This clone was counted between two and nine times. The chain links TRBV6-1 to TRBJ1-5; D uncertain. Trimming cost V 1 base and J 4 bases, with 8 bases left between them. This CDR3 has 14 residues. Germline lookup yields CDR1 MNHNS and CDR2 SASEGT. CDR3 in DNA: TGTGCCAGCAGTGAAGTTAGCGGGAATCAGCCCCAGCATTTT. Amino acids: CASSEVSGNQPQHF.